Below, 17 T cell receptor beta chains from the same sample are listed, as sequenced in a study of vaccination effects on CD4 cells after COVID-19. This table comes from immunoSEQ multiplex PCR, and its TCRdb copy is limited to in-frame clones, with some not included. The sample has roughly 27,000 clones, around 79% seen once. These receptors' antigens are unknown. Under the ViraFEST assay, PBMC were stimulated with viral peptide pools so that antigen-specific CD4+ T cells expanded. Sequencing was performed afterwards. Investigators separated out CD4+ T cells once 10 days of culture had passed. SARS-CoV-2 infection was confirmed by PCR in the person between March and December 2020. Specimen: CD4+ T cells from PBMCs cultured with HCoV-NL63 spike peptides, collected before COVID-19 vaccination. The receptors originated from a human donor who had a prior SARS-CoV-2 infection.

The gene calls are TRBV6-5 and TRBJ2-1; 10 positions agree with TRBD2. V was clipped by 4 bases and J by 3 bases; unmatched bases: 3. The CDR3 covers 15 residues. Germline assignment: CDR1 MNHEY and CDR2 SVGAGI. The CDR3 DNA sequence: TGTGCCAGCAGTTTACTAGCGGGGAGCTACAATGAGCAGTTCTTC. This encodes CASSLLAGSYNEQFF.

The V and J genes are TRBV7-2 and TRBJ2-1, with 7 bases that match TRBD2. The V gene end was trimmed by 0 bases and the J gene end by 6 bases; junction bases not matched to a gene: 2. Germline V gene lookup returns CDR1 SGHTA and CDR2 FQGNSA. CDR3 length: 14 amino acids. CDR3 coding DNA: TGTGCCAGCAGCTTAGCGGGGGGGTCCAATGAGCAGTTCTTC. It codes for CASSLAGGSNEQFF.

In this sample, this clone turned up a few times. This chain connects TRBV21-1 to TRBJ1-1; the table's D call, TRBD1, was not checked against the DNA. TRBV21-1 is a known pseudogene. The CDR3 has 15 residues. CDR3 protein: CASQGELGGFTEAFF. The CDR3 bases are TGTGCCAGCCAGGGGGAACTTGGAGGGTTCACTGAAGCTTTCTTT.

This clone was recorded only once. The V gene is TRBV24-1, the J gene TRBJ2-7, with 7 nucleotides matching TRBD2. The V and J ends lost 5 bases and 0 bases, in that order; junction bases with no gene match: 3. There are 14 residues in the CDR3. Per germline, CDR1 KGHDR and CDR2 SFDVKD. The CDR3 DNA reads as TGTGCCACCAGTGGGGGGGACTACTCCTACGAGCAGTACTTC. It codes for CATSGGDYSYEQYF.

This chain joins TRBV11-3 and TRBJ2-3; 9 nucleotides line up with TRBD2. This CDR3 has 17 amino acids. Germline V lookup: CDR1 SGHNT, CDR2 YENEEA. V lost 2 bases, J lost 2 bases, and 8 bases stayed unmatched. CDR3 sequence: CASSLRASGTSTDTQYF. The CDR3 DNA is TGTGCCAGCAGCTTACGGGCTAGCGGGACATCCACAGATACGCAGTATTTT.

The J gene is TRBJ1-2, the V gene TRBV18; perhaps TRBD1 as D (6 bases). CDR1 is KGHSH and CDR2 is LQKENI in the germline V gene. This CDR3 is 15 amino acids long. Trimming cost V 0 bases and J 9 bases, with 17 bases left between them. The CDR3, as DNA: TGTGCCAGCTCACCACCGAACTCCCAGGGGAATAGCTACACCTTC. The encoded protein is CASSPPNSQGNSYTF.

This chain joins TRBV7-8 and TRBJ2-7; the D gene is possibly TRBD2 (5 bases). V lost 5 bases, J lost 0 bases, and 23 bases lay in between. The germline CDR1 and CDR2 sequences are SGHVS and FQNEAQ. CDR3 length: 18 residues. The CDR3 region is CASSPLEGRVRSSYEQYF. The CDR3 region has the DNA TGTGCCAGCAGCCCCTTAGAGGGTAGGGTGAGGAGCTCCTACGAGCAGTACTTC.

Only one count was recorded for this clone. The gene calls are TRBV29-1 and TRBJ2-2; 9 nucleotides match TRBD1. This CDR3 is built from 14 residues. Germline V CDR1 and CDR2: SQVTM, ANQGSEA. V shed 7 bases and J 3 bases; nucleotides not matched to a gene: 6. CDR3: CSAGTGLDTGELFF. The DNA of the CDR3 is TGCAGCGCGGGGACAGGGTTGGACACCGGGGAGCTGTTTTTT.

The chain employs TRBV19 and TRBJ1-2; no firm D call. CDR3 length equals 12 residues. From germline, CDR1 is LNHDA and CDR2 SQIVND (reference sequence). Trimming took 3 bases from V and 8 from J, leaving 10 bases between them. The CDR3 nucleotides read TGTGCCAGTAGTATTCGGGGTAGCGGCTACACCTTC. This gives the protein CASSIRGSGYTF.

The rearrangement uses TRBV6-1 and TRBJ1-3; perhaps TRBD1 as D (6 bases). CDR3 length: 15 residues. Looked up from germline, CDR1 is MNHNS and CDR2 is SASEGT. V was shortened by 2 bases and J by 4 bases, with 12 bases between the two germline ends. The CDR3: CASSETPGAGNTIYF. CDR3 nucleotide sequence: TGTGCCAGCAGTGAAACCCCAGGGGCCGGAAACACCATATATTTT.

This clone was seen a few times. The genes are TRBV2 and TRBJ1-4; maybe TRBD1 (5 bases). Germline lookup yields CDR1 SNHLY and CDR2 FYNNEI. V lost 8 bases and J 8 bases, leaving 15 bases between the germline ends. The CDR3 spans 13 residues. The CDR3 region is CASDEGTREKLFF. CDR3 in DNA: TGTGCCAGCGACGAGGGGACCCGGGAAAAACTGTTTTTT.

The J gene is TRBJ2-4, the V gene TRBV2; 8 nucleotides line up with TRBD1. The ends lost 6 bases at V and 0 bases at J; junction bases unmatched: 10. Germline CDR1 SNHLY, CDR2 FYNNEI. This CDR3 is 17 amino acids long. Here the CDR3 reads CASRHRGTLLAKNIQYF. CDR3 coding DNA: TGTGCCAGCAGGCACAGGGGGACGTTACTAGCCAAAAACATTCAGTACTTC.

V is TRBV30 and J is TRBJ2-5; D could derive from TRBD1 or TRBD2 (6 bases each). Germline assignment: CDR1 GTSNPN and CDR2 SVGIG (reference sequence). The CDR3 has 15 residues. V lost 0 bases, J lost 11 bases, and 22 bases lay in between. The CDR3 nucleotides are TGTGCCTGGAGTGTAGGGGGGACGGGACACCCGCCACAGTACTTC. Amino acid sequence: CAWSVGGTGHPPQYF.

This rearrangement joins TRBV30 to TRBJ2-3; D may be TRBD1 (6 bases). V was cut by 4 bases and J by 0 bases, with 8 bases left in between. The germline gives CDR1 GTSNPN, CDR2 SVGIG (reference sequence). The CDR3 is 13 amino acids. CDR3 residues: CAWKQGSTDTQYF. In DNA, the CDR3 is TGTGCCTGGAAACAGGGTAGCACAGATACGCAGTATTTT.

The chain joins TRBV24-1 to TRBJ1-1, with a weak D call TRBD1 (6 bases). The length of the CDR3 is 11 residues. The V gene lost 4 bases and the J gene lost 9 bases, with 8 bases spanning the gap. In germline, CDR1 is KGHDR, CDR2 SFDVKD. In DNA form, the CDR3 reads TGTGCCACCAGTGACGGGACAAAAGCTTTCTTT. It yields the protein CATSDGTKAFF.

The chain uses TRBV3-1 (or the pseudogene TRBV3-2) and TRBJ2-3; D is uncertain. The CDR3 length is 16 residues. V dropped 1 base and J dropped 1 base, with 12 bases sitting between them. Germline V gene data show CDR1 as LGHDT and CDR2 as YNNKEL (reference sequence). The CDR3 sequence is CASSQGVSAGTDTQYF. The CDR3 DNA reads as TGTGCCAGCAGCCAAGGGGTGTCGGCGGGCACAGATACGCAGTATTTT.

The chain is built from TRBV5-4 and TRBJ1-3, with D hard to call. Looked up from germline, CDR1 is SGHNT and CDR2 is YYREEE (reference sequence). This CDR3 is built from 15 residues. The V end was cut by 0 bases, the J end by 0 bases, with 7 bases between. For the CDR3, the DNA is TGTGCCAGCAGCTTGGACATCCTCTCTGGAAACACCATATATTTT. Translated, it gives CASSLDILSGNTIYF.